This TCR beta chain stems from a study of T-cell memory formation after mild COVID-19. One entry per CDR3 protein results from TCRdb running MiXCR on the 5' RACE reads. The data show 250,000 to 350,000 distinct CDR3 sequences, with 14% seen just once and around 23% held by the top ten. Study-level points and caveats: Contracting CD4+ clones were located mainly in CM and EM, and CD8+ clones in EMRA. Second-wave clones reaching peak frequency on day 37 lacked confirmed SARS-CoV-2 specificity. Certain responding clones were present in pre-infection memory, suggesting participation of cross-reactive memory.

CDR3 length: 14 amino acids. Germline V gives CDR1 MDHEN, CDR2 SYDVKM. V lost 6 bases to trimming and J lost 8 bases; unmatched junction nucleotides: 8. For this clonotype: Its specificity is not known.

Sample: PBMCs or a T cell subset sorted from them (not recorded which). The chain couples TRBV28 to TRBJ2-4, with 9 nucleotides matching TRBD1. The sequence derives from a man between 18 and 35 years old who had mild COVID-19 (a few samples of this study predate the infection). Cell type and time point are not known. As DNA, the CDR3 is TGTGCCAGCAGGGACCCACAGGGGGCGGACATTCAGTACTTC. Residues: CASRDPQGADIQYF.